This is a list of T cell receptor beta chains from one sample in a study of identifying expanded T cells in peripheral blood. The method was immunoSEQ multiplex PCR; TCRdb's version includes in-frame clones alone and lacks a portion of them. The data hold 100,000 to 150,000 clones, with more than 80% observed a single time. Material: blood. These receptors were collected from a person between 18 and 69 years old in good health. The CDR3 runs from the conserved cysteine through the conserved F or W. The order of the fields is J gene, V gene, D gene, clone size, CDR3 protein, CDR3 DNA. The D gene is left open where the match is weak. Clone size is not always given. Where it is, it says once, few, many or a class for expanded clones.

j_call: TRBJ2-1
v_call: TRBV14
d_call: -
clone_size: -
cdr3_aa: CASSQSYRGEQFF
cdr3_nt: TGTGCCAGCAGCCAGTCGTATAGGGGTGAGCAGTTCTTC

j_call: TRBJ1-1
v_call: TRBV19
d_call: -
clone_size: few
cdr3_aa: CASSRDGRQGAFF
cdr3_nt: TGTGCCAGTAGCCGAGACGGGAGACAAGGAGCTTTCTTT

j_call: TRBJ2-7
v_call: TRBV6-6
d_call: TRBD1
clone_size: -
cdr3_aa: CASRGSWTGAYEQYF
cdr3_nt: TGTGCCAGCAGGGGTTCCTGGACAGGGGCCTACGAGCAGTACTTC

j_call: TRBJ2-3
v_call: TRBV7-3
d_call: TRBD2
clone_size: -
cdr3_aa: CASSRGLGTDTQYF
cdr3_nt: TGTGCCAGCAGCCGCGGACTAGGCACAGATACGCAGTATTTT

j_call: TRBJ2-5
v_call: TRBV30
d_call: -
clone_size: -
cdr3_aa: CAWTRQETQYF
cdr3_nt: TGTGCCTGGACAAGACAAGAGACCCAGTACTTC

j_call: TRBJ2-7
v_call: TRBV30
d_call: -
clone_size: -
cdr3_aa: CAWTRYQGGEQYF
cdr3_nt: TGTGCCTGGACCCGGTATCAGGGGGGCGAGCAGTACTTC

j_call: TRBJ2-1
v_call: TRBV7-3
d_call: -
clone_size: -
cdr3_aa: CASSLQSTLGDEQFF
cdr3_nt: TGTGCCAGCAGCTTACAGTCGACCCTCGGCGATGAGCAGTTCTTC

j_call: TRBJ1-5
v_call: TRBV19
d_call: -
clone_size: -
cdr3_aa: CANPWGRNQPQHF
cdr3_nt: TGTGCCAACCCGTGGGGCCGCAATCAGCCCCAGCATTTT

j_call: TRBJ1-1
v_call: TRBV7-9
d_call: -
clone_size: -
cdr3_aa: CASSSQRLVVGTEAFF
cdr3_nt: TGTGCCAGCAGCTCACAACGATTGGTAGTGGGGACTGAAGCTTTCTTT

j_call: TRBJ2-7
v_call: TRBV5-4
d_call: -
clone_size: -
cdr3_aa: CASSSLGGAGEQYF
cdr3_nt: TGTGCCAGCAGCTCCCTCGGAGGGGCAGGCGAGCAGTACTTC

j_call: TRBJ2-3
v_call: TRBV5-1
d_call: -
clone_size: once
cdr3_aa: CASSLGGTDTQYF
cdr3_nt: TGCGCCAGCAGCTTGGGGGGCACAGATACGCAGTATTTT

j_call: TRBJ2-3
v_call: TRBV5-1
d_call: TRBD2
clone_size: few
cdr3_aa: CASSLREAGSTDTQYF
cdr3_nt: TGCGCCAGCAGCCTCCGTGAAGCGGGGAGCACAGATACGCAGTATTTT

j_call: TRBJ2-7
v_call: TRBV30
d_call: -
clone_size: -
cdr3_aa: CAWSVYYEQYF
cdr3_nt: TGTGCCTGGAGTGTATACTACGAGCAGTACTTC

j_call: TRBJ2-7
v_call: TRBV5-8
d_call: TRBD1
clone_size: -
cdr3_aa: CASTVRDRGPYEQYF
cdr3_nt: TGTGCCAGCACCGTTCGGGACAGGGGGCCCTACGAGCAGTACTTC

j_call: TRBJ2-1
v_call: TRBV29-1
d_call: TRBD1
clone_size: -
cdr3_aa: CSVEGRDSPNNEQFF
cdr3_nt: TGCAGCGTTGAAGGCCGGGACAGCCCAAACAATGAGCAGTTCTTC

j_call: TRBJ2-2
v_call: TRBV10-1
d_call: -
clone_size: -
cdr3_aa: CASSPPHYRVRNTGELFF
cdr3_nt: TGCGCCAGCAGTCCCCCCCACTACAGGGTACGGAACACCGGGGAGCTGTTTTTT

j_call: TRBJ1-5
v_call: TRBV19
d_call: TRBD1
clone_size: -
cdr3_aa: CASRGQGAGQPQHF
cdr3_nt: TGTGCCAGCAGAGGACAGGGGGCTGGTCAGCCCCAGCATTTT

j_call: TRBJ1-5
v_call: TRBV7-8
d_call: -
clone_size: once
cdr3_aa: CASSFLAGSGNQPQHF
cdr3_nt: TGTGCCAGCAGCTTTCTGGCAGGGTCGGGCAATCAGCCCCAGCATTTT

j_call: TRBJ2-1
v_call: TRBV6-4
d_call: TRBD2
clone_size: -
cdr3_aa: CASSESGLAGAYNEQFF
cdr3_nt: TGTGCCAGCAGTGAGAGTGGACTAGCGGGGGCATACAATGAGCAGTTCTTC

j_call: TRBJ1-5
v_call: TRBV5-3
d_call: TRBD1
clone_size: -
cdr3_aa: CARSPHRDRGAWNQPQHF
cdr3_nt: TGTGCCAGAAGCCCTCACAGGGACAGGGGAGCGTGGAATCAGCCCCAGCATTTT

j_call: TRBJ1-2
v_call: TRBV20-1
d_call: -
clone_size: -
cdr3_aa: CSARGGNGYTF
cdr3_nt: TGCAGTGCTAGGGGGGGTAACGGCTACACCTTC

j_call: TRBJ1-1
v_call: TRBV7-2
d_call: -
clone_size: -
cdr3_aa: CASSLYGGGGAFF
cdr3_nt: TGTGCCAGCAGCTTATACGGGGGCGGGGGAGCTTTCTTT

j_call: TRBJ2-7
v_call: TRBV7-8
d_call: -
clone_size: -
cdr3_aa: CATSPLSYEQYF
cdr3_nt: TGTGCCACGTCACCCCTCTCCTACGAGCAGTACTTC

j_call: TRBJ1-2
v_call: TRBV9
d_call: -
clone_size: few
cdr3_aa: CASRDQANYGYTF
cdr3_nt: TGTGCCAGCAGGGATCAGGCTAACTATGGCTACACCTTC

j_call: TRBJ2-6
v_call: TRBV27
d_call: -
clone_size: -
cdr3_aa: CASSLGGSGANVLTF
cdr3_nt: TGTGCCAGCAGTTTAGGAGGTTCCGGGGCCAACGTCCTGACTTTC

j_call: TRBJ2-1
v_call: TRBV4-1
d_call: -
clone_size: -
cdr3_aa: CASSQATLNNEQFF
cdr3_nt: TGCGCCAGCAGCCAAGCCACGCTGAACAATGAGCAGTTCTTC

j_call: TRBJ1-6
v_call: TRBV5-1
d_call: -
clone_size: -
cdr3_aa: CASCGPRDNSPLHF
cdr3_nt: TGCGCCAGCTGCGGGCCACGAGATAATTCACCCCTCCACTTT

j_call: TRBJ2-3
v_call: TRBV6-5
d_call: -
clone_size: -
cdr3_aa: CASSYGDSGRYTQYF
cdr3_nt: TGTGCCAGCAGTTACGGGGACTCAGGACGGTATACGCAGTATTTT

j_call: TRBJ2-1
v_call: TRBV7-9
d_call: TRBD1
clone_size: -
cdr3_aa: CASRPNLDRENDNEQFF
cdr3_nt: TGTGCCAGCAGACCTAACTTAGACAGGGAGAATGACAATGAGCAGTTCTTC

j_call: TRBJ1-2
v_call: TRBV27
d_call: TRBD1
clone_size: -
cdr3_aa: CASSLIGEGANYGYTF
cdr3_nt: TGTGCCAGCAGTCTCATCGGGGAGGGGGCAAACTATGGCTACACCTTC

j_call: TRBJ2-3
v_call: TRBV10-3
d_call: -
clone_size: -
cdr3_aa: CAISLYYTSSTDTQYF
cdr3_nt: TGTGCCATCAGTCTATACTACACCTCTAGCACAGATACGCAGTATTTT

j_call: TRBJ2-7
v_call: TRBV27
d_call: -
clone_size: -
cdr3_aa: CASGKAPFSSYEQYF
cdr3_nt: TGTGCCAGCGGTAAAGCCCCTTTCAGCTCCTACGAGCAGTACTTC

j_call: TRBJ1-5
v_call: TRBV7-2
d_call: TRBD1
clone_size: -
cdr3_aa: CASSWDRAQPQHF
cdr3_nt: TGTGCCAGCAGCTGGGACAGGGCCCAGCCCCAGCATTTT

j_call: TRBJ2-3
v_call: TRBV7-6
d_call: -
clone_size: -
cdr3_aa: CASSEGSARVDTQYF
cdr3_nt: TGTGCCAGCAGCGAGGGGAGCGCGAGGGTAGATACGCAGTATTTT

j_call: TRBJ1-1
v_call: TRBV27
d_call: -
clone_size: -
cdr3_aa: CASKPAGLGEAFF
cdr3_nt: TGTGCCAGCAAACCCGCCGGACTGGGTGAAGCTTTCTTT

j_call: TRBJ1-5
v_call: TRBV5-1
d_call: -
clone_size: -
cdr3_aa: CASSLDGAYQPQHF
cdr3_nt: TGCGCCAGCAGCTTGGATGGGGCCTATCAGCCCCAGCATTTT

j_call: TRBJ2-2
v_call: TRBV10-3
d_call: TRBD2
clone_size: -
cdr3_aa: CAIGEGNTGELFF
cdr3_nt: TGTGCCATCGGGGAGGGTAACACCGGGGAGCTGTTTTTT

j_call: TRBJ2-1
v_call: TRBV7-9
d_call: -
clone_size: -
cdr3_aa: CASRSSSLRGNEQFF
cdr3_nt: TGTGCCAGCAGGTCGTCGAGTTTACGGGGTAATGAGCAGTTCTTC

j_call: TRBJ2-5
v_call: TRBV2
d_call: TRBD1
clone_size: -
cdr3_aa: CASSPDGQVQETQYF
cdr3_nt: TGTGCCAGCAGTCCGGACGGACAGGTCCAAGAGACCCAGTACTTC

j_call: TRBJ1-3
v_call: TRBV18
d_call: -
clone_size: -
cdr3_aa: CASSPSAVHSGNTIYF
cdr3_nt: TGTGCCAGCTCACCAAGTGCGGTGCACTCTGGAAACACCATATATTTT

j_call: TRBJ2-7
v_call: TRBV2
d_call: -
clone_size: -
cdr3_aa: CASSDVGATDEQYF
cdr3_nt: TGTGCCAGCAGTGACGTCGGGGCGACGGACGAGCAGTACTTC

j_call: TRBJ2-2
v_call: TRBV7-6
d_call: TRBD2
clone_size: -
cdr3_aa: CASSQPGLPFISGELFF
cdr3_nt: TGTGCCAGCAGCCAGCCGGGACTACCATTTATCTCCGGGGAGCTGTTTTTT

j_call: TRBJ2-5
v_call: TRBV7-2
d_call: TRBD2
clone_size: -
cdr3_aa: CASSSSGGHETQYF
cdr3_nt: TGTGCCAGCAGCTCTAGCGGGGGGCACGAGACCCAGTACTTC

j_call: TRBJ1-6
v_call: TRBV4-3
d_call: -
clone_size: -
cdr3_aa: CASSHGRNSYNSPLHF
cdr3_nt: TGCGCCAGCAGCCACGGACGTAATTCCTATAATTCACCCCTCCACTTT